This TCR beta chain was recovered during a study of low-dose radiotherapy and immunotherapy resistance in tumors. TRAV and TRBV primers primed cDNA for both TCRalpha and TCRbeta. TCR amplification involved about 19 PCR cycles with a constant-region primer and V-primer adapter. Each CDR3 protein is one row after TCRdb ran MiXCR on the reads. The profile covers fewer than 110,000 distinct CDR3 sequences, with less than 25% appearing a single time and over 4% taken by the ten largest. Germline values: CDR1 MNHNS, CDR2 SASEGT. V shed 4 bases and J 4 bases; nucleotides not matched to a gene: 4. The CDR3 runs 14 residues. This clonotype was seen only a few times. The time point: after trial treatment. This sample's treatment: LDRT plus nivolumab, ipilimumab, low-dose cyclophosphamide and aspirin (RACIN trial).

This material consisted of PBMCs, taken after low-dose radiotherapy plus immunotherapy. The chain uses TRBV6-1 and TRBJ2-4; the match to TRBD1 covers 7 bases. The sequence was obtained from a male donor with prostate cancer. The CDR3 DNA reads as TGTGCCAGCAGTGTTTTCAGGGGGAAAAACATTCAGTACTTC. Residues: CASSVFRGKNIQYF.